This TCR beta chain was observed in a study of cytomegalovirus exposure and HLA in healthy donors. About the study: A previous analysis identified fewer than 130 million unique TCR beta sequences derived from about 180 million T cells.

In the PCR, 60 Vbeta and 13 Jbeta primers were used. TCRdb's table, derived via immunoSEQ multiplex PCR, lists solely in-frame clones and lacks some. The table has approximately 140,000 clones, roughly 79% seen once. With respect to this clone: Its target is not known.

There were likely unrecorded immune exposures, though donors were nominally healthy when sampled. In germline, CDR1 is MNHNY, CDR2 SVGAGI (reference sequence). With V trimmed by 2 bases and J by 5 bases, 1 base remained unmatched. This CDR3 is built from 14 residues. Study-level findings and limits: For most TCR sequences rarity was the rule, although some public TCRs occurred in many donors.

J is TRBJ2-5 and V is TRBV6-6, with 11 bases matching TRBD2. Sample: PBMCs. The clonotype comes from a male donor in good health and CMV-seronegative. The CDR3 nucleotides are TGTGCCAGCAGTTACCTAGCGGGAGGTGAGACCCAGTACTTC. This gives the protein CASSYLAGGETQYF.